This T cell receptor beta chain was documented in a study of molecular identifiers for immune sequencing clone quantification. Study-level points and caveats: Clones above 20 RNA copies contained over 99% of effector molecules and under 1% of naive molecules.

Germline-derived CDR1 and CDR2 are SQVTM and ANQGSEA. J lost 7 bases, V lost 3 bases, and 10 bases had no gene match. This CDR3 contains 16 residues. Investigators produced naive CD8 libraries from about 21,000 to 970,000 sorted cells, drawing on 10%, 30% or 50% RNA. The CD8+CD4-CCR7+CD45RA+ phenotype defined the sorted naive CD8 T cells. Bulk TCR libraries used previously described methods and listed TCR primers. Via MiXCR, TCRdb re-called the PCR reads, giving one row per CDR3 protein. The sample carries around 100,000 distinct CDR3 sequences, around a third recorded once. On this clonotype: Its antigen is undetermined.

The material sequenced was naive CD8+ T cells from blood, with Jurkat cell RNA spiked in. As to subset: FACS-sorted CD8+CD4-CCR7+CD45RA+ naive T cells. The TCR comes from a human donor in good health. Some libraries in this study had Jurkat cell RNA spiked in. The rearrangement links TRBV29-1 to TRBJ2-1; 12 bases line up with TRBD2. This chain's CDR3 is CSVDPTSGRVINEQFF. The CDR3, as DNA: TGCAGCGTTGACCCGACTAGCGGGAGAGTGATTAATGAGCAGTTCTTC.